This T cell receptor beta chain was sequenced in a study of early T cells in non-severe SARS-CoV-2 infection. This clonotype was detected a few times. V shed 0 bases, J shed 2 bases, and the junction held 7 bases outside the gene matches. CDR1 SEHNR and CDR2 FQNEAQ come from the germline V gene (reference sequence). The CDR3 is made up of 18 amino acids. Unique molecular identifiers (one per individual cDNA molecule) were attached. MiXCR was run by TCRdb on the 5' RACE reads, yielding one entry per CDR3 protein. The sample lists tens of thousands of distinct CDR3 sequences, 5.5% to 7.5% occurring once.

The V and J genes are TRBV7-9 and TRBJ2-2; 9 nucleotides line up with TRBD1. The source material was whole blood. The TCR was taken from an adult who was a healthcare worker with PCR-confirmed SARS-CoV-2 infection or an uninfected control (not recorded which). CDR3 region: CASSLAWKGQGNTGELFF. DNA of the CDR3: TGTGCCAGCAGCTTAGCGTGGAAGGGACAGGGAAACACCGGGGAGCTGTTTTTT.